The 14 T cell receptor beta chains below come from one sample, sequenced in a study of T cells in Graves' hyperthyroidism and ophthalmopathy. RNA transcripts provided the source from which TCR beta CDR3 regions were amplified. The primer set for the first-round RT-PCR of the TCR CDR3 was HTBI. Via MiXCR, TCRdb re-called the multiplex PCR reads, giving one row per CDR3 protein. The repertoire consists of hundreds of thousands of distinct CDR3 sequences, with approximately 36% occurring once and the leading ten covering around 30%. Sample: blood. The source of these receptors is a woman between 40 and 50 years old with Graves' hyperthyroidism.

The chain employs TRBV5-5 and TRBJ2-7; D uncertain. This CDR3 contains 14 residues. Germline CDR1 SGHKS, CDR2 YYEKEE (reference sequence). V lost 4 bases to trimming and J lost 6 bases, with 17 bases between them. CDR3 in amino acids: CASSQDSTVAEQYF. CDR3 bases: TGTGCCAGCAGCCAAGATTCAACAGTGGCCGAGCAGTACTTC.

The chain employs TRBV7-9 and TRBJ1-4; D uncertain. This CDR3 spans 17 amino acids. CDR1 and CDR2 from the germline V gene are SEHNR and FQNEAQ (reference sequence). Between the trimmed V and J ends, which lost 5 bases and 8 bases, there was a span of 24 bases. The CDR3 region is CASSPRATRRTIEKLFF. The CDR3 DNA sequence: TGTGCCAGCAGCCCTAGGGCTACACGGAGGACGATCGAAAAACTGTTTTTT. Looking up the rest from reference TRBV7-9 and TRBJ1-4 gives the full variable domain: DTGVSQNPRHKITKRGQNVTFRCDPISEHNRLYWYRQTLGQGPEFLTYFQNEAQLEKSRLLSDRFSAERPKGSFSTLEIQRTEQGDSAMYLCASSPRATRRTIEKLFFGSGTQLSVL.

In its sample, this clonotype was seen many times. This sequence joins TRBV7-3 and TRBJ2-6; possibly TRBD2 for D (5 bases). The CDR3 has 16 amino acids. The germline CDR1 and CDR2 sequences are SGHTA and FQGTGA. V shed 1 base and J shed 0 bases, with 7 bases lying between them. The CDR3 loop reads CASSLIAISGANVLTF. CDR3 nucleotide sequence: TGTGCCAGCAGCTTAATAGCGATCTCTGGGGCCAACGTCCTGACTTTC. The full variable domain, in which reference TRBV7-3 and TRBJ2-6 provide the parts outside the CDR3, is GAGVSQTPSNKVTEKGKYVELRCDPISGHTALYWYRQSLGQGPEFLIYFQGTGAADDSGLPNDRFFAVRPEGSVSTLKIQRTERGDSAVYLCASSLIAISGANVLTFGAGSRLTVL.

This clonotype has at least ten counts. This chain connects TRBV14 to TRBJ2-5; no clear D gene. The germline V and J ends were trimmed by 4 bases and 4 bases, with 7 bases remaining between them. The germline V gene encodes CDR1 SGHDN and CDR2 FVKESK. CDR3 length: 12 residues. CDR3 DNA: TGTGCCAGCAGCCGGTTCGGAGAGACCCAGTACTTC. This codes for CASSRFGETQYF.

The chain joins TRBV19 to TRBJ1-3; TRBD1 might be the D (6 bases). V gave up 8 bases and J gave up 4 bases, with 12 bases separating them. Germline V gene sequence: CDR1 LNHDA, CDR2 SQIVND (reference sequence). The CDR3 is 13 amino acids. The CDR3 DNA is TGTGCCAGTGAACAGGGACTAGGAAACACCATATATTTT. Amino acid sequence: CASEQGLGNTIYF.

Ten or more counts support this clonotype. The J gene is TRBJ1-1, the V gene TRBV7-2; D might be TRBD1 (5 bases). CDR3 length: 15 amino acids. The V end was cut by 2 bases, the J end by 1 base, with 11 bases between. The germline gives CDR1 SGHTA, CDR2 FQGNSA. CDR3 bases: TGTGCCAGCAGCTTATCCCGACAGCCGAACACTGAAGCTTTCTTT. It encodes CASSLSRQPNTEAFF.

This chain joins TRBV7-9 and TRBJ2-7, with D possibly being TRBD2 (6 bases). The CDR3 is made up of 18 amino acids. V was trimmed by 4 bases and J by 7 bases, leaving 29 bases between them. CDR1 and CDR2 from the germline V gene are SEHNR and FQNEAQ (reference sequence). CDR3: CASSSRVPQGGVTGEQYF. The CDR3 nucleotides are TGTGCCAGCAGCTCACGAGTACCGCAGGGAGGAGTGACGGGGGAGCAGTACTTC.

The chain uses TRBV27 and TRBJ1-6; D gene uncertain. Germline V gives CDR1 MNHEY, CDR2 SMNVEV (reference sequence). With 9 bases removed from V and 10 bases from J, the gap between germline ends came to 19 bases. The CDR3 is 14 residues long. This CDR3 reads CASAGLGDASPLHF. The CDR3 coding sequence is TGTGCCAGTGCGGGCCTCGGGGATGCATCACCCCTCCACTTT.

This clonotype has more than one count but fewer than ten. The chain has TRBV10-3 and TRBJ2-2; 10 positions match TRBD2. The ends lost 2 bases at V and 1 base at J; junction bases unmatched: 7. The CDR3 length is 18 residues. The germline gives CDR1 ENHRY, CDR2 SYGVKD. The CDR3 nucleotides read TGTGCCATCAGTGAGCCGGGGGGACTAGCGAGGAACACCGGGGAGCTGTTTTTT. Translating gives CAISEPGGLARNTGELFF.

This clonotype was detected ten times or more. CDR3 nucleotides: TGTGCCAGCAGTGGAAATAGCGTGACAGATACGCAGTATTTT. It is translated as CASSGNSVTDTQYF. The chain employs TRBV25-1 and TRBJ2-3; tentative D call: TRBD2 (5 bases). V was trimmed by 4 bases and J by 3 bases, leaving 11 bases between them. Germline V gene sequence: CDR1 MGHDK, CDR2 SYGVNS. The CDR3 runs 14 residues.

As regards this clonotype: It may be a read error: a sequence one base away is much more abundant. As DNA, the CDR3 is TGTGCCAGCAGCTCCCAGGGGGGACAAAGCTATTGCTACACCTTC. Translation gives CASSSQGGQSYCYTF. This chain connects TRBV5-4 to TRBJ1-2; 7 nucleotides agree with TRBD1. The germline V gene has CDR1 SGHNT and CDR2 YYREEE (reference sequence). The CDR3 consists of 15 residues.

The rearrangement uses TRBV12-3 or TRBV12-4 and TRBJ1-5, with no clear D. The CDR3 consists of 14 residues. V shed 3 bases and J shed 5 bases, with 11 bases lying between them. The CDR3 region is CASSFSQADQPQHF. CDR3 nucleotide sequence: TGTGCCAGCAGTTTCTCCCAGGCGGATCAGCCCCAGCATTTT.

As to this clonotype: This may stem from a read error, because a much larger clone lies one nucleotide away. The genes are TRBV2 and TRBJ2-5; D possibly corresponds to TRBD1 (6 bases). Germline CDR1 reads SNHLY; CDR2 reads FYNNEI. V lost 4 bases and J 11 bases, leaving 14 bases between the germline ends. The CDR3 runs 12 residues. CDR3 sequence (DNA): TGTGCCAGCAGTGGAAGTAGGGGACATCAGTACTTC. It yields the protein CASSGSRGHQYF.

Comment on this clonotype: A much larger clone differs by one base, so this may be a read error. CDR3 nucleotide sequence: TGTGCCAGCAGTGCCACAGGGGGTTACAACACCGGGGAGCTGCTTTTT. It encodes CASSATGGYNTGELLF. This chain links TRBV2 with TRBJ1-3; 8 positions agree with TRBD1. This CDR3 is 16 amino acids long. The V gene's germline CDR1 is SNHLY and CDR2 FYNNEI.